This T cell receptor beta chain originates from a study of response to subunit inactivated influenza vaccine. Study findings and constraints: That few new T cells are recruited by each seasonal influenza vaccination was the authors' suggestion.

TCRdb passed the RT-PCR reads through MiXCR, listing each CDR3 protein once. The sample shows 650,000 to 850,000 distinct CDR3 sequences, around 14% of them seen only once. Germline V gene data show CDR1 as SGHTA and CDR2 as FQGNSA. V lost 11 bases and J lost 5, with 10 bases in between. This CDR3 is 11 amino acids long. This clonotype has more than one count but fewer than ten. Its antigen is still unknown. The receptor was derived from a middle-aged man who received an inactivated influenza vaccine. Sequencing used PBMCs from blood, obtained 14 to 15 days before vaccination. The gene calls are TRBV7-2 and TRBJ1-5; D is unresolved. The CDR3 bases are TGTGCCCCATGGGTGGATCAGCCCCAGCATTTT. It encodes CAPWVDQPQHF.